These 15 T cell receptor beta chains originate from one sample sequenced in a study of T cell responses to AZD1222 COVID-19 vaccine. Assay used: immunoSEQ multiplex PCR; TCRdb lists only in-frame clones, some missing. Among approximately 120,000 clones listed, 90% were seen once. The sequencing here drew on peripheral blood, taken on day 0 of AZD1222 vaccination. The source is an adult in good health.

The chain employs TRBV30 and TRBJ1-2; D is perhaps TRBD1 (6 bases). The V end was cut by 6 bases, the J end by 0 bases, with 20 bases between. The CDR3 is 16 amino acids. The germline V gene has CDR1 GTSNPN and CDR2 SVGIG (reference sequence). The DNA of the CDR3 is TGTGCCTGTCCCGGGAGACAGGAGTTGGCTAACTATGGCTACACCTTC. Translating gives CACPGRQELANYGYTF.

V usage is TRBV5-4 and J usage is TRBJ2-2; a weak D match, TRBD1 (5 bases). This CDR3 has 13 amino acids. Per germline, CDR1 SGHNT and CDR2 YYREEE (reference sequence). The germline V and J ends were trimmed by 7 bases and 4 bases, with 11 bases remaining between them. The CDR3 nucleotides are TGTGCCAGCGGATCAGGGATCACCGGGGAGCTGTTTTTT. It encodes CASGSGITGELFF.

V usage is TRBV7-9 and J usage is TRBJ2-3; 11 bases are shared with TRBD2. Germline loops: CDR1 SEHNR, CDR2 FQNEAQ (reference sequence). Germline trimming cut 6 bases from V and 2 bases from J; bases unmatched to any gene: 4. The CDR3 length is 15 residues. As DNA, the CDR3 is TGTGCCAGCAGGGGGACTAGCGGAGACACAGATACGCAGTATTTT. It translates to CASRGTSGDTDTQYF.

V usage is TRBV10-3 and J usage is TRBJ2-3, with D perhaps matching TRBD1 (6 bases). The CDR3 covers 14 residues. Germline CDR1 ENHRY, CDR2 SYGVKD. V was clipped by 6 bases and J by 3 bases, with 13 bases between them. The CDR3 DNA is TGTGCCATCAGCGGGCAGGGGATGACAGATACGCAGTATTTT. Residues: CAISGQGMTDTQYF.

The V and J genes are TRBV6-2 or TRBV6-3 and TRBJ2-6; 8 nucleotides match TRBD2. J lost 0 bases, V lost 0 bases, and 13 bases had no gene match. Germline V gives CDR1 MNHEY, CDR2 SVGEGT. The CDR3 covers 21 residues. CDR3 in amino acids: CASSYSTAGVAGNSGANVLTF. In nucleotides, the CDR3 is TGTGCCAGCAGTTACTCGACGGCAGGAGTAGCGGGGAACTCTGGGGCCAACGTCCTGACTTTC.

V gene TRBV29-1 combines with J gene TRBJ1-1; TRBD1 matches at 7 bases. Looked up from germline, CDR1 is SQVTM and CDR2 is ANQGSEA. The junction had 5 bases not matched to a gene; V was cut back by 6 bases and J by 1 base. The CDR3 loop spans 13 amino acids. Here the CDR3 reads CSVQQGQNTEAFF. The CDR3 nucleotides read TGCAGCGTCCAACAGGGGCAGAACACTGAAGCTTTCTTT.

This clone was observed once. This CDR3 is CASSQDYQRERDEQFF. CDR3 DNA: TGTGCCAGCAGCCAAGATTACCAGCGGGAGCGTGATGAGCAGTTCTTC. V is TRBV3-1 (or the pseudogene TRBV3-2) and J is TRBJ2-1; 8 bases are a match to TRBD2. CDR3 length: 16 amino acids. CDR1 LGHDT and CDR2 YNNKEL come from the germline V gene (reference sequence). The ends lost 0 bases at V and 8 bases at J; junction bases unmatched: 9.

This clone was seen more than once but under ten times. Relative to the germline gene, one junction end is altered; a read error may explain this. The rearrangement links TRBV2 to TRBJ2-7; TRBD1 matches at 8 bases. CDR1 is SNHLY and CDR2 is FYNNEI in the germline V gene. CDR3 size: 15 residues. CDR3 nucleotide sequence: TGTGCCAGCAGGGAAGCGACAGGGGCCTACTACGAGCAGTACTTC. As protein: CASREATGAYYEQYF.

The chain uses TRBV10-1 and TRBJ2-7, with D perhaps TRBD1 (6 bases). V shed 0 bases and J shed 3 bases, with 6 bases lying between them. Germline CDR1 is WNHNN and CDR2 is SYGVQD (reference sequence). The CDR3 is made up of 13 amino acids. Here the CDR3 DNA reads TGCGCCAGCAGTGAGTCGACAGGCTACGAGCAGTACTTC. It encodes CASSESTGYEQYF.

The CDR3 loop reads CASSQYRVMNTEAFF. CDR3 DNA sequence: TGTGCCAGCAGTCAGTACAGGGTTATGAACACTGAAGCTTTCTTT. The genes are TRBV6-2 or TRBV6-3 and TRBJ1-1; possibly TRBD1 for D (6 bases). The CDR3 loop spans 15 amino acids. The germline V gene encodes CDR1 MNHEY and CDR2 SVGEGT. Trimming pared 5 bases from V and 0 bases from J, leaving 13 bases between.

CDR3 protein: CASSMSQGSRNEQFF. Here the CDR3 DNA reads TGTGCCAGTAGTATGAGCCAGGGTAGTAGGAATGAGCAGTTCTTC. V is TRBV19 and J is TRBJ2-1; tentatively, D is TRBD1 (5 bases). Deletions cut 3 bases from V and 7 bases from J, with 16 bases between. Germline V lookup: CDR1 LNHDA, CDR2 SQIVND (reference sequence). The CDR3 runs 15 residues.

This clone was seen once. CDR3 residues: CASSQQETQHF. In DNA form, the CDR3 reads TGTGCCAGCAGCCAGCAGGAAACCCAGCATTTT. The genes are TRBV7-8 and TRBJ1-5; D gene unclear. The CDR3 is 11 amino acids. Trimming left V 5 bases short and J 11 bases short, with 10 bases between. Germline CDR1 reads SGHVS; CDR2 reads FQNEAQ.

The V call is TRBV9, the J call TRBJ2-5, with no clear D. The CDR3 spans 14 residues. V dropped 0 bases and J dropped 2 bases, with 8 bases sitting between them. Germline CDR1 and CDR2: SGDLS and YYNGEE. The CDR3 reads CASSVGGVQETQYF. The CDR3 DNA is TGTGCCAGCAGCGTAGGTGGGGTGCAAGAGACCCAGTACTTC.

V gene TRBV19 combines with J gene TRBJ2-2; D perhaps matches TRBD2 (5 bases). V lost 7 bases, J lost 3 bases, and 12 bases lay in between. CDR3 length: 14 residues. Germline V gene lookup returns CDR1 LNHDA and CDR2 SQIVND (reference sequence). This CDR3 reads CASKVGVHTGELFF. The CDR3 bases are TGTGCCAGTAAGGTGGGAGTACACACCGGGGAGCTGTTTTTT.

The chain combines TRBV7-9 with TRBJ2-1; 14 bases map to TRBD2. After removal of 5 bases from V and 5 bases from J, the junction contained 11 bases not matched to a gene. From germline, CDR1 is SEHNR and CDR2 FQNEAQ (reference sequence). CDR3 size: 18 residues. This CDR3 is CASSRGTSGRGWDNEQFF. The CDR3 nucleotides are TGTGCCAGCAGCCGAGGGACTAGCGGGAGAGGATGGGACAATGAGCAGTTCTTC.